This TCR beta chain was captured in a study of T cells after yellow fever vaccination. Study-level findings and limits: Weaker, the secondary response had a peak occurring faster, on day 5 versus 15. Reappearing after the booster were most of the clones from primary vaccination (roughly 95% CD4, approximately 88% CD8).

TCRdb fed the 5' RACE reads into MiXCR, producing one record per CDR3 protein. The table includes fewer than 350,000 distinct CDR3 sequences, approximately 3.8% detected once. CDR3 length: 17 residues. Germline V gives CDR1 SGHTA, CDR2 FQGNSA. Deletions cut 5 bases from V and 8 bases from J, with 24 bases between. In regard to this clonotype: Its target is not known.

The sequence derives from a man between 18 and 35 years old who received the YFV17D yellow fever vaccine. The chain recombines TRBV7-2 with TRBJ1-4; D gene uncertain. This sample comprised PBMCs, obtained on the day of the yellow fever booster vaccination. The chain's CDR3 is CASSQTGLQRRGEKLFF. DNA of the CDR3: TGTGCCAGCAGCCAAACCGGACTACAACGACGAGGAGAAAAACTGTTTTTT.